The source of this TCR beta chain is a study of T cells in Graves' hyperthyroidism and ophthalmopathy. V was trimmed by 1 base and J by 7 bases, leaving 9 bases between them. Germline V lookup: CDR1 SGDLS, CDR2 YYNGEE. This CDR3 has 13 amino acids. RNA transcripts served as the template for amplifying TCR beta CDR3 regions. The HTBI set primed first-round TCR CDR3 RT-PCR. One entry per CDR3 protein results from TCRdb running MiXCR on the multiplex PCR reads. The sample records 350,000 to 400,000 distinct CDR3 sequences, roughly 20% being singletons. Ophthalmopathy patients had Clinical Activity Score at least 3, NOSPECS grade at least 4, duration under 3 months.

This TCR came from a man between 18 and 35 years old with Graves' ophthalmopathy. The chain couples TRBV9 to TRBJ1-3; unclear D gene. Sequenced input: blood. The CDR3 nucleotides read TGTGCCAGCAGCGTAACTGGTGTGAACACCATATATTTT. Translation gives CASSVTGVNTIYF. The full variable domain, in which reference TRBV9 and TRBJ1-3 provide the parts outside the CDR3, is DSGVTQTPKHLITATGQRVTLRCSPRSGDLSVYWYQQSLDQGLQFLIQYYNGEERAKGNILERFSAQQFPDLHSELNLSSLELGDSALYFCASSVTGVNTIYFGEGSWLTVV.